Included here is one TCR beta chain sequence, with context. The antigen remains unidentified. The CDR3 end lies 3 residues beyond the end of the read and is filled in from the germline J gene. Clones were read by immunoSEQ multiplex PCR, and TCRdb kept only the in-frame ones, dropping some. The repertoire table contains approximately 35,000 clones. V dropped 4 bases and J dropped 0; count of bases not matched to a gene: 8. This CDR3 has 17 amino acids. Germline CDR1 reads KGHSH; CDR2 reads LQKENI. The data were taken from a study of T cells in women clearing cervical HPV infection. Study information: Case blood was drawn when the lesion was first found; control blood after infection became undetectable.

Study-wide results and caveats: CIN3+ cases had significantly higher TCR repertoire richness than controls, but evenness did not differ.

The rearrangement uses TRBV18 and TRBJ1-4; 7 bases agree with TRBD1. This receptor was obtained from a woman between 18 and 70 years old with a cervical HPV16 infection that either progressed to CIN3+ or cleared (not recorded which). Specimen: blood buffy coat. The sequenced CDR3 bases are TGTGCCAGCTCACTCAACGGACAGGCAGCAACTAATGAAAAA. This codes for CASSLNGQAATNEK. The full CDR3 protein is CASSLNGQAATNEKLFF. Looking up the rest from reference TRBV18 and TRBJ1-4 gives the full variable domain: NAGVMQNPRHLVRRRGQEARLRCSPMKGHSHVYWYRQLPEEGLKFMVYLQKENIIDESGMPKERFSAEFPKEGPSILRIQQVVRGDSAAYFCASSLNGQAATNEKLFFGSGTQLSVL.